The 16 T cell receptor beta chains below were found in one sample sequenced in a study of T cell responses to AZD1222 COVID-19 vaccine. Libraries were prepared by immunoSEQ multiplex PCR; TCRdb keeps only in-frame clonotypes and omits some of them. The table records fewer than 200,000 clones, about nine tenths of them present only once. The sample here was peripheral blood, taken on day 0 of AZD1222 vaccination. These receptors all come from an adult in good health.

The chain joins TRBV30 to TRBJ2-1; 12 positions match TRBD2. The CDR3 spans 16 residues. V was clipped by 2 bases and J by 4 bases; unmatched bases: 6. Germline V lookup: CDR1 GTSNPN, CDR2 SVGIG (reference sequence). CDR3 amino acids: CAWSNRLAGDYNEQFF. The CDR3 DNA reads as TGTGCCTGGAGTAACCGACTAGCGGGGGATTACAATGAGCAGTTCTTC.

The table lists this clone with a count of one. This chain connects TRBV4-3 to TRBJ1-2; 7 bases are shared with TRBD1. CDR1 and CDR2 from the germline V gene are LGHNA and YSLEER. V dropped 3 bases and J dropped 4; count of bases not matched to a gene: 11. CDR3 length: 16 residues. Here the CDR3 reads CASSQEGQFLSYGYTF. For the CDR3, the DNA is TGCGCCAGCAGCCAGGAGGGACAGTTTCTCAGCTATGGCTACACCTTC.

The chain recombines TRBV14 with TRBJ1-2; possible D gene TRBD1, 5 bases. V was shortened by 1 base and J by 2 bases, with 14 bases between the two germline ends. The CDR3 extends over 16 amino acids. Germline CDR1 SGHDN, CDR2 FVKESK. CDR3 DNA: TGTGCCAGCAGCCAAGGCGGGGGATTTAGGAACTATGGCTACACCTTC. Its protein is CASSQGGGFRNYGYTF.

This rearrangement joins TRBV5-1 to TRBJ2-7; D call uncertain. The CDR3 has 14 residues. Trimming took off 2 bases at V and 9 bases at J, with 18 bases between the two ends. Germline lookup yields CDR1 SGHRS and CDR2 YFSETQ. The CDR3, as DNA: TGCGCCAGCAGCTTTATTGCCGAATCCACGGGGCAGTACTTC. Protein sequence: CASSFIAESTGQYF.

The chain has TRBV4-3 and TRBJ1-2; no definite D call. Trimming took off 0 bases at V and 3 bases at J, with 11 bases between the two ends. The germline V gene has CDR1 LGHNA and CDR2 YSLEER. The CDR3 runs 15 residues. The CDR3 region is CASSQDPRIYYGYTF. The CDR3 nucleotides are TGCGCCAGCAGCCAAGATCCACGGATCTACTATGGCTACACCTTC.

The chain is built from TRBV6-5 and TRBJ1-5; weak D call: TRBD1 (5 bases). Germline V lookup: CDR1 MNHEY, CDR2 SVGAGI. The CDR3 loop spans 14 amino acids. Trimming took off 6 bases at V and 7 bases at J, with 16 bases between the two ends. This CDR3 reads CASRLSGTGQPQHF. DNA for the CDR3: TGTGCCAGCAGGTTAAGCGGGACGGGGCAGCCCCAGCATTTT.

This chain connects TRBV4-1 to TRBJ1-2; TRBD1 aligns across 10 bases. CDR3 size: 18 residues. After removal of 4 bases from V and 4 bases from J, the junction contained 15 bases not matched to a gene. CDR1 is MGHRA and CDR2 is YSYEKL in the germline V gene. The CDR3 here is CASSPLTGGEGVGYGYTF. CDR3 in DNA: TGCGCCAGCAGCCCATTGACAGGGGGCGAAGGGGTTGGCTATGGCTACACCTTC.

V gene TRBV28 combines with J gene TRBJ1-6; D gene unclear. CDR1 and CDR2 (germline): MDHEN, SYDVKM. Deletions cut 6 bases from V and 7 bases from J, with 7 bases between. This CDR3 comprises 12 residues. The CDR3 protein is CASRVPNSPLHF. CDR3 coding DNA: TGTGCCAGCAGGGTACCGAATTCACCCCTCCACTTT.

This chain uses TRBV7-2 with TRBJ2-3; 7 bases agree with TRBD1. Germline loops: CDR1 SGHTA, CDR2 FQGNSA. V dropped 2 bases and J dropped 1; count of bases not matched to a gene: 0. CDR3 length: 14 amino acids. The CDR3 DNA is TGTGCCAGCAGCTTACAGGGGGGCACAGATACGCAGTATTTT. Protein: CASSLQGGTDTQYF.

The genes are TRBV15 and TRBJ2-1; possible D gene TRBD2, 6 bases. Germline lookup yields CDR1 LNHNV and CDR2 YYDKDF (reference sequence). The CDR3 is made up of 14 amino acids. V shed 0 bases and J shed 5 bases, with 8 bases lying between them. Here the CDR3 DNA reads TGTGCCACCAGCAGAGACGGGGGAAACAATGAGCAGTTCTTC. This translates into CATSRDGGNNEQFF.

The chain recombines TRBV6-5 with TRBJ1-4, with 8 bases fitting TRBD1. V dropped 5 bases and J dropped 5; count of bases not matched to a gene: 7. The germline V gene has CDR1 MNHEY and CDR2 SVGAGI. The CDR3 has 15 amino acids. CDR3: CASSPTGGGNEKLFF. CDR3 in DNA: TGTGCCAGCAGTCCCACAGGGGGGGGGAATGAAAAACTGTTTTTT.

CDR3 bases: TGTGCCAGCAGTTTAGGCGGCCAGGGGAATTCACCCCTCCACTTT. Residues: CASSLGGQGNSPLHF. The chain has TRBV28 and TRBJ1-6, with TRBD1 as a possible D gene (6 bases). This CDR3 has 15 residues. Germline CDR1 reads MDHEN; CDR2 reads SYDVKM. V lost 2 bases and J 7 bases, leaving 12 bases between the germline ends.

The rearrangement joins TRBV4-1 to TRBJ2-7, with TRBD2 matching over 14 bases. Germline V gene lookup returns CDR1 MGHRA and CDR2 YSYEKL. Unmatched junction bases numbered 8, after V lost 1 base and J lost 3 bases. The CDR3 contains 18 residues. The CDR3 loop is CASSQGLAGGPSSYEQYF. The DNA for the CDR3 is TGCGCCAGCAGCCAAGGACTAGCGGGAGGGCCCTCCAGCTACGAGCAGTACTTC.

The chain recombines TRBV9 with TRBJ2-7; TRBD2 matches 7 bases. The CDR3 has 14 residues. V shed 4 bases and J 3 bases; nucleotides not matched to a gene: 7. Germline V gene data show CDR1 as SGDLS and CDR2 as YYNGEE. The CDR3 region has the DNA TGTGCCAGCAGCCCCTGGAGGGAGGGCTACGAGCAGTACTTC. This encodes CASSPWREGYEQYF.

J is TRBJ1-4 and V is TRBV18; D gene unclear. Germline CDR1 KGHSH, CDR2 LQKENI. This CDR3 has 15 amino acids. Trimming removed 2 bases from V and 4 bases from J, with 11 bases in between. CDR3 DNA sequence: TGTGCCAGCTCACCAGATGGGTATGGTAATGAAAAACTGTTTTTT. Its protein product is CASSPDGYGNEKLFF.

The chain employs TRBV30 and TRBJ1-1, with a weak D call TRBD1 (5 bases). Germline-derived CDR1 and CDR2 are GTSNPN and SVGIG (reference sequence). The CDR3 covers 12 residues. Written as DNA, the CDR3 is TGTGCTCAAGGGACTGACCACACTGAAGCTTTCTTT. It translates to CAQGTDHTEAFF.